The 24 T cell receptor beta chains listed next were all sequenced from one sample in a study of T cell responses to AZD1222 COVID-19 vaccine. The repertoire was sequenced with immunoSEQ multiplex PCR; TCRdb's copy has only in-frame clones and lacks some. The top ten clones hold 4.5% to 5% of a sample with about 94,000 clones, roughly 85% of them seen once. This specimen consisted of peripheral blood, obtained 28 days after the second AZD1222 dose. The receptors were sampled from an adult who received the AZD1222 COVID-19 vaccine.

The rearrangement uses TRBV10-3 and TRBJ1-1; D might be TRBD1 (6 bases). This CDR3 has 11 amino acids. V lost 2 bases, J lost 8 bases, and 6 bases lay in between. The germline V gene encodes CDR1 ENHRY and CDR2 SYGVKD. In nucleotides, the CDR3 is TGTGCCATCAGTGAGACAGGGGAAGCTTTCTTT. This encodes CAISETGEAFF.

The chain joins TRBV5-1 to TRBJ1-1; D is unclear. The CDR3 is made up of 15 amino acids. CDR1 and CDR2 from the germline V gene are SGHRS and YFSETQ. Trimming pared 2 bases from V and 0 bases from J, leaving 11 bases between. This CDR3 is CASSFFGTMNTEAFF. The DNA for the CDR3 is TGCGCCAGCAGCTTTTTCGGCACAATGAACACTGAAGCTTTCTTT.

CDR3 in amino acids: CASSPQGAGEQYF. The CDR3 bases are TGCGCCAGCAGCCCCCAGGGGGCGGGGGAGCAGTACTTC. The chain carries TRBV5-1 and TRBJ2-7; the match to TRBD1 covers 8 bases. The junction had 7 bases not matched to a gene; V was cut back by 4 bases and J by 7 bases. In germline, CDR1 is SGHRS, CDR2 YFSETQ. The CDR3 has 13 amino acids.

The V call is TRBV7-9, the J call TRBJ1-2; D perhaps matches TRBD1 (5 bases). The CDR3 covers 16 residues. Trimming left V 4 bases short and J 4 bases short, with 19 bases between. Germline CDR1 reads SEHNR; CDR2 reads FQNEAQ (reference sequence). The CDR3 region has the DNA TGTGCCAGCAGCTCCGCGCAGGGAAGTTTAGTCTATGGCTACACCTTC. Its translation is CASSSAQGSLVYGYTF.

This chain links TRBV2 with TRBJ1-5, with a weak D call TRBD1 (6 bases). V was shortened by 5 bases and J by 1 base, with 12 bases between the two germline ends. CDR1 SNHLY and CDR2 FYNNEI come from the germline V gene. The CDR3 is made up of 15 amino acids. The CDR3 DNA reads TGTGCCAGCAGTTACAGGGACGGGAGCAATCAGCCCCAGCATTTT. Its translation is CASSYRDGSNQPQHF.

The chain combines TRBV19 with TRBJ1-2; possible D gene TRBD1, 5 bases. Germline-derived CDR1 and CDR2 are LNHDA and SQIVND (reference sequence). V was clipped by 11 bases and J by 3 bases, with 16 bases between them. This CDR3 has 13 amino acids. CDR3 DNA sequence: TGTGCCGTATCAGAGGGACCCTACTATGGCTACACCTTC. Residues: CAVSEGPYYGYTF. The complete variable domain, with remaining parts taken from reference TRBV19 and TRBJ1-2, reads DGGITQSPKYLFRKEGQNVTLSCEQNLNHDAMYWYRQDPGQGLRLIYYSQIVNDFQKGDIAEGYSVSREKKESFPLTVTSAQKNPTAFYLCAVSEGPYYGYTFGSGTRLTVV.

This sequence joins TRBV7-2 and TRBJ2-7; D not resolved. CDR3 length: 14 amino acids. The V end lost 5 bases, the J end lost 2 bases, and 13 bases lay between the germline ends. Germline values: CDR1 SGHTA, CDR2 FQGNSA. The CDR3 is CASSPRAGTYEQYF. The DNA for the CDR3 is TGTGCCAGCAGCCCCCGGGCAGGAACCTACGAGCAGTACTTC.

J is TRBJ1-2 and V is TRBV19; D is unclear. V lost 5 bases to trimming and J lost 8 bases, with 12 bases between them. The germline V gene encodes CDR1 LNHDA and CDR2 SQIVND (reference sequence). The CDR3 consists of 12 residues. This CDR3 is CASSPSFRGYTF. In DNA, the CDR3 is TGTGCCAGTAGTCCCTCCTTCCGGGGCTACACCTTC.

The chain joins TRBV5-1 to TRBJ2-5; 10 nucleotides align to TRBD1. Germline V gene data show CDR1 as SGHRS and CDR2 as YFSETQ. The CDR3 has 16 residues. J was trimmed by 5 bases and V by 2 bases; bases with no gene match: 9. The CDR3 DNA sequence: TGCGCCAGCAGCTTTCCGCTCGGACAGGGGGGGGAGACCCAGTACTTC. Amino acid sequence: CASSFPLGQGGETQYF. Full variable domain (remainder filled in from reference TRBV5-1 and TRBJ2-5): KAGVTQTPRYLIKTRGQQVTLSCSPISGHRSVSWYQQTPGQGLQFLFEYFSETQRNKGNFPGRFSGRQFSNSRSEMNVSTLELGDSALYLCASSFPLGQGGETQYFGPGTRLLVL.

The CDR3 sequence: CASSLAPTGSVDTQYF. CDR3 DNA sequence: TGTGCCAGCAGCTTAGCCCCTACAGGTTCGGTAGATACGCAGTATTTT. This sequence joins TRBV7-9 and TRBJ2-3; a weak D match, TRBD1 (5 bases). V was shortened by 0 bases and J by 5 bases, with 15 bases between the two germline ends. Germline V lookup: CDR1 SEHNR, CDR2 FQNEAQ (reference sequence). The CDR3 covers 16 residues.

The rearrangement joins TRBV4-1 to TRBJ1-2; D gene uncertain. Germline CDR1 and CDR2: MGHRA and YSYEKL. There are 13 residues in the CDR3. Trimming pared 5 bases from V and 4 bases from J, leaving 11 bases between. CDR3: CASSKGLGYGYTF. CDR3 coding DNA: TGCGCCAGCAGCAAAGGTCTTGGCTATGGCTACACCTTC.

The J gene is TRBJ2-3, the V gene TRBV2; no clear D gene. The CDR3 spans 15 residues. The germline V gene has CDR1 SNHLY and CDR2 FYNNEI. CDR3 coding DNA: TGTGCTCAAACCCCGGCTGTCCCTAGCACAGATACGCAGTATTTT. Protein: CAQTPAVPSTDTQYF.

The V gene is TRBV6-5, the J gene TRBJ2-7; D uncertain. CDR1 and CDR2 (germline): MNHEY, SVGAGI. The CDR3 covers 13 residues. Trimming took off 0 bases at V and 3 bases at J, with 6 bases between the two ends. The CDR3 DNA is TGTGCCAGCAGTTACTCCGGAGACTACGAGCAGTACTTC. Translation gives CASSYSGDYEQYF.

The chain uses TRBV10-3 and TRBJ2-6, with D possibly matching TRBD1 (5 bases). CDR3 size: 14 residues. Germline CDR1 reads ENHRY; CDR2 reads SYGVKD. V was clipped by 8 bases and J by 0 bases, with 8 bases between them. DNA for the CDR3: TGTGCCATCCCTAGGGGCTCTGGGGCCAACGTCCTGACTTTC. Amino acids: CAIPRGSGANVLTF.

The gene calls are TRBV9 and TRBJ1-1, with D hard to call. The CDR3 has 13 residues. Germline V gene sequence: CDR1 SGDLS, CDR2 YYNGEE. Trimming removed 3 bases from V and 5 bases from J, with 11 bases in between. The CDR3 here is CASSAEDGTEAFF. The CDR3, as DNA: TGTGCCAGCAGCGCGGAAGACGGGACTGAAGCTTTCTTT.

This chain links TRBV9 with TRBJ2-5; 11 bases agree with TRBD2. CDR3 length: 15 residues. Germline CDR1 and CDR2: SGDLS and YYNGEE. V shed 3 bases and J 4 bases; nucleotides not matched to a gene: 5. The CDR3 DNA sequence: TGTGCCAGCAGCGATACCGGGACTAGCGGAGAGACCCAGTACTTC. Protein: CASSDTGTSGETQYF.

The CDR3 coding sequence is TGTGCCAGCAGCCAACCTAACTATGGCTACACCTTC. Residues: CASSQPNYGYTF. V is TRBV3-1 (or the pseudogene TRBV3-2) and J is TRBJ1-2, with D uncertain. In germline, CDR1 is LGHDT, CDR2 YNNKEL (reference sequence). V was shortened by 2 bases and J by 0 bases, with 1 base between the two germline ends. The CDR3 has 12 residues.

The chain recombines TRBV29-1 with TRBJ2-7; 12 bases are shared with TRBD1. J gave up 4 bases and V 6 bases, and 7 bases lay outside the gene matches. Per germline, CDR1 SQVTM and CDR2 ANQGSEA. This CDR3 comprises 14 residues. The CDR3 protein is CSVSGTGGLYEQYF. The CDR3 DNA reads as TGCAGCGTGTCCGGGACAGGGGGCCTATACGAGCAGTACTTC.

The chain combines TRBV7-9 with TRBJ2-3; 12 bases are shared with TRBD2. The CDR3 totals 17 residues. The germline V gene has CDR1 SEHNR and CDR2 FQNEAQ (reference sequence). The V and J ends lost 6 bases and 6 bases, in that order; junction bases with no gene match: 13. The CDR3 bases are TGTGCCAGCAGGGTCGGTCCGGGACTAGCGGGTCCCGATACGCAGTATTTT. This translates into CASRVGPGLAGPDTQYF.

This chain joins TRBV6-5 and TRBJ2-1; perhaps TRBD2 as D (5 bases). This CDR3 is built from 15 residues. Germline loops: CDR1 MNHEY, CDR2 SVGAGI. Deletions cut 4 bases from V and 0 bases from J, with 10 bases between. CDR3 DNA sequence: TGTGCCAGCAGTTCCGGCCGGGGCTCCTACAATGAGCAGTTCTTC. It is translated as CASSSGRGSYNEQFF.

This clone came up a few times. CDR3 in amino acids: CASSIDGTGVNNEQFF. CDR3 bases: TGTGCCAGTAGTATAGACGGGACAGGGGTCAACAATGAGCAGTTCTTC. The chain joins TRBV19 to TRBJ2-1; 10 bases line up with TRBD1. Per germline, CDR1 LNHDA and CDR2 SQIVND (reference sequence). The CDR3 covers 16 residues. V dropped 0 bases and J dropped 5; count of bases not matched to a gene: 4.

V usage is TRBV20-1 and J usage is TRBJ1-2; no firm D call. Germline CDR1 reads DFQATT; CDR2 reads SNEGSKA (reference sequence). Trimming took 6 bases from V and 6 from J, leaving 11 bases between them. The CDR3 spans 11 residues. The CDR3 region is CSATSPDGYTF. For the CDR3, the DNA is TGCAGTGCGACCTCCCCCGATGGCTACACCTTC.

This clone was seen just once. The chain carries TRBV5-1 and TRBJ1-1; D is unclear. V dropped 5 bases and J dropped 3 bases, with 14 bases sitting between them. Germline V gene sequence: CDR1 SGHRS, CDR2 YFSETQ. The CDR3 runs to 14 residues. The CDR3 nucleotides are TGCGCCAGCAGTAAAGACCCCCGGGACACTGAAGCTTTCTTT. Residues: CASSKDPRDTEAFF. Full variable domain (outside the CDR3, taken from reference TRBV5-1 and TRBJ1-1): KAGVTQTPRYLIKTRGQQVTLSCSPISGHRSVSWYQQTPGQGLQFLFEYFSETQRNKGNFPGRFSGRQFSNSRSEMNVSTLELGDSALYLCASSKDPRDTEAFFGQGTRLTVV.

This clone was seen once. The chain has TRBV2 and TRBJ1-2; D is possibly TRBD1 (5 bases). Germline V gene data show CDR1 as SNHLY and CDR2 as FYNNEI. The CDR3 is made up of 12 amino acids. Trimming took 3 bases from V and 4 from J, leaving 6 bases between them. Here the CDR3 reads CASSEGGYGYTF. As DNA, the CDR3 is TGTGCCAGCAGTGAGGGGGGCTATGGCTACACCTTC.